The clone carrying this T cell receptor beta chain has a handful of counts. Its cognate antigen is unknown. CDR3 length: 14 amino acids. The germline gives CDR1 MNHNS, CDR2 SASEGT. The V segment lost 0 bases and the J segment 4 bases; nucleotides outside the gene matches: 2. The data belong to a study of response to subunit inactivated influenza vaccine. Study-wide findings and caveats: Each seasonal influenza vaccination, the authors suggested, recruits few new T cells.

MiXCR was run by TCRdb on the RT-PCR reads, yielding one entry per CDR3 protein. The sample carries around 160,000 distinct CDR3 sequences, around 9.9% recorded once. The rearrangement links TRBV6-1 to TRBJ1-1; 7 bases map to TRBD1. The sequence came from a man aged 50-60 years who received an inactivated influenza vaccine. The starting material was non-naive T cells sorted from PBMCs, obtained 40 to 50 days after vaccination. CDR3 DNA sequence: TGTGCCAGCAGTGAAGCGGGACAGAGCACTGAAGCTTTCTTT. This gives the protein CASSEAGQSTEAFF.